This TCR beta chain emerged from a study of blood T cell repertoires in COVID-19. At the level of the study: From the United States, Italy and Spain came samples of acute and convalescent COVID-19. The cDNA or gDNA used as material had been derived from T cells, B-cell-depleted T cells, or PBMCs.

Trimming removed 4 bases at V and 0 bases at J, with 13 bases between. Germline V gene lookup returns CDR1 SNHLY and CDR2 FYNNEI. This CDR3 comprises 17 residues. Methods used by the authors: Reference gene primer amplification gave estimated nucleated cell counts. The protocol was immunoSEQ multiplex PCR, while the TCRdb copy is restricted to in-frame clones and leaves out a portion. V, J and clone size reflect that table, while D and trimming were determined from the DNA. The table includes 150,000 or so clones, 75% to 85% detected once. This TCR came from a woman over 75 with active or convalescent COVID-19. The chain is built from TRBV2 and TRBJ2-6; a weak D match, TRBD1 (6 bases). Sequenced material: peripheral blood. The CDR3 DNA follows: TGTGCCAGCAGTGTATATGGCAGGGGCTCTGGGGCCAACGTCCTGACTTTC. Its protein is CASSVYGRGSGANVLTF. The entire variable domain, with the rest obtained from reference TRBV2 and TRBJ2-6, is as follows: EPEVTQTPSHQVTQMGQEVILRCVPISNHLYFYWYRQILGQKVEFLVSFYNNEISEKSEIFDDQFSVERPDGSNFTLKIRSTKLEDSAMYFCASSVYGRGSGANVLTFGAGSRLTVL.